These T cell receptor beta chains were read from a single sample in a study of T-cell memory formation after mild COVID-19. TCRdb analysed the 5' RACE reads with MiXCR anew, one entry per CDR3 protein. The repertoire holds 550,000 to 600,000 distinct CDR3 sequences, with 17% as singletons. The specimen was PBMCs or a T cell subset sorted from them (not recorded which). The receptors originated from an adult woman who had mild COVID-19 (a few samples of this study predate the infection). Cell type and time point are not known. Each CDR3 is given with its conserved first and last residue. The D gene is left open where the match is weak. Not all rows give a size; the values are once, few, many and, for expanded clones, a class.

d_call clone_size j_call v_call cdr3_nt cdr3_aa
TRBD2 . TRBJ2-2 TRBV11-2 TGTGCCAGCAGGTCCGTAGCGGGGGAGAACACCGGGGAGCTGTTTTTT CASRSVAGENTGELFF
. . TRBJ2-1 TRBV28 TGTGCCAGCAGACGATCAGGGAGCCGTTTCTCCTACAATGAGCAGTTCTTC CASRRSGSRFSYNEQFF
. few TRBJ2-3 TRBV24-1 TGTGCCACCAGTGAGGAGGATACGCAGTATTTT CATSEEDTQYF
. . TRBJ1-5 TRBV6-5 TGTGCCAGCAGTCCTTTCCCTAATCAGCCCCAGCATTTT CASSPFPNQPQHF
TRBD2 . TRBJ2-3 TRBV12-3/TRBV12-4 TGTGCCAGCAGTTTGGGCGGGGGGGGCGGTGATACGCAGTATTTT CASSLGGGGGDTQYF
. . TRBJ2-3 TRBV20-1 TGCAGTGCCGCAACGGGGGAGGAAGGCACAGATACGCAGTATTTT CSAATGEEGTDTQYF
. . TRBJ1-5 TRBV25-1 TGTGCCAGCAGTGAGGTTGGTTTTAATCAGCCCCAGCATTTT CASSEVGFNQPQHF
TRBD1 . TRBJ1-6 TRBV7-2 TGTGCCAGCAGCCAGGGGACAGAGAATTCACCCCTCCACTTT CASSQGTENSPLHF
TRBD1 many TRBJ2-7 TRBV3-1 TGTGCCAGCAGCCTAGGACAGGGAGAAGGCTACGAGCAGTACTTC CASSLGQGEGYEQYF
. . TRBJ2-1 TRBV7-6 TGTGCCAGCAGCCTTCAGACGGTGGTTAGCTCCTACAATGAGCAGTTCTTC CASSLQTVVSSYNEQFF
TRBD1 few TRBJ2-1 TRBV4-3 TGCGCCAGCAGCCAAGATGTCCATGGGGGGGACAGGGCTTACAATGAGCAGTTCTTC CASSQDVHGGDRAYNEQFF
. few TRBJ1-1 TRBV20-1 TGCAGTGCTAGAGATCTGGGATTGAAAGCTTTCTTT CSARDLGLKAFF
. . TRBJ1-6 TRBV7-2 TGTGCCAGCAGAGATACAGAGAGCTATAATTCACCCCTCCACTTT CASRDTESYNSPLHF
. . TRBJ1-1 TRBV19 TGTGCCAGTGGAGGAGCTGAAGCTTTCTTT CASGGAEAFF
. few TRBJ2-7 TRBV5-5 TGTGCCAGCAGCGTGAGTCCCTACGAGCAGTACTTC CASSVSPYEQYF
. . TRBJ2-3 TRBV5-4 TGTGCCAGCAACCCTGGAGGCACAGATACGCAGTATTTT CASNPGGTDTQYF
. many TRBJ2-5 TRBV20-1 TGCAGTGCTTCGACAGAGGGACCAGCAAGAGGACAGTACTTC CSASTEGPARGQYF
TRBD1 . TRBJ1-5 TRBV6-6 TGTGCCAGCAGCGACAGGGTCAATCAGCCCCAGCATTTT CASSDRVNQPQHF
. . TRBJ1-6 TRBV4-1 TGCGCCAGCAGCCAAGAGCCAGCGGGGTATAATTCACCCCTCCACTTT CASSQEPAGYNSPLHF
TRBD2 . TRBJ2-4 TRBV20-1 TGCAGTGTCAGAGATCCTAGCGGAAACATTCAGTACTTC CSVRDPSGNIQYF
TRBD1 . TRBJ2-7 TRBV19 TGTGCCACCTGGGGGACAGGCGCGAACGAGCAGTACTTC CATWGTGANEQYF